This note documents a single TCR beta chain sequence. Germline CDR1 DFQATT, CDR2 SNEGSKA (reference sequence). This CDR3 region has 11 residues. Trimming took 6 bases from V and 9 from J, leaving 14 bases between them. This sample stems from a study of cytomegalovirus exposure and HLA in healthy donors. With 60 Vbeta and 13 Jbeta primers, the PCR was carried out. Sequenced by immunoSEQ multiplex PCR; TCRdb stores in-frame clones only, minus some. The sample consists of roughly 120,000 clones, around 80% of them appearing once. Specimen: PBMCs. The receptor was derived from a woman in her 40s in good health and CMV-seropositive. V is TRBV20-1 and J is TRBJ1-2; D is uncertain. The CDR3 loop reads CSAAPGGSYTF. DNA of the CDR3: TGCAGTGCCGCCCCTGGCGGCAGCTACACCTTC.